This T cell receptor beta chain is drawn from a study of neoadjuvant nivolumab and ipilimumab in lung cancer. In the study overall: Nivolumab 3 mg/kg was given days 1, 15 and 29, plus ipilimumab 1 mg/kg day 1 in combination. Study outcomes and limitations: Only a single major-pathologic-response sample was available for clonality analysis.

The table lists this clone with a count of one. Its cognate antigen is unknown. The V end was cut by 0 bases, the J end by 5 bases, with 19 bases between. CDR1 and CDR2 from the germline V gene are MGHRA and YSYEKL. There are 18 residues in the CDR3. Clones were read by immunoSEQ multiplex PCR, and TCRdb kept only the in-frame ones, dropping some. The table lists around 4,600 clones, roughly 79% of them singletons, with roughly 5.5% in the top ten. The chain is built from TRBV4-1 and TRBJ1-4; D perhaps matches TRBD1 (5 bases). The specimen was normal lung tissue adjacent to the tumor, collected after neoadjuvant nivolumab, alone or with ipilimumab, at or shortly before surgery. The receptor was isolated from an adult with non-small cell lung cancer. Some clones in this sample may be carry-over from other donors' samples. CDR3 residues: CASSQETGFAVVNEKLFF. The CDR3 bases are TGCGCCAGCAGCCAAGAAACAGGTTTCGCCGTGGTAAATGAAAAACTGTTTTTT.